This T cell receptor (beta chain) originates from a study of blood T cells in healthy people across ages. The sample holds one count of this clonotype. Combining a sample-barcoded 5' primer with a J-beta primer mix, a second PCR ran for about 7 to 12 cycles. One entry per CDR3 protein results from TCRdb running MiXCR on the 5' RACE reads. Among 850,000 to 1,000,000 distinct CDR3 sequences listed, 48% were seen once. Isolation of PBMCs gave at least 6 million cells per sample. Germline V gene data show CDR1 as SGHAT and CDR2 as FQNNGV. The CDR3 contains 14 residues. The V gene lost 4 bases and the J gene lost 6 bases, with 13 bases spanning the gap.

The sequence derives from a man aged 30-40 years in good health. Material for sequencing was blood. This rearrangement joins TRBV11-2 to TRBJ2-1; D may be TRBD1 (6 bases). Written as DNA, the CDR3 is TGTGCCAGCAGCTCCAGGGGCGCGGTCAATGAGCAGTTCTTC. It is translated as CASSSRGAVNEQFF.